This is a list of T cell receptor beta chains from one sample in a study of regulatory T cells in long-lasting Graves disease. TCRdb fed the multiplex PCR reads into MiXCR, producing one record per CDR3 protein. The data hold fewer than 400,000 distinct CDR3 sequences, with 20% observed a single time. The input for sequencing was peripheral blood mononuclear cells (PBMCs), taken when the disease was refractory, from a patient treated with antithyroid drugs. The receptors come from a female donor with Graves disease. Each CDR3 is given with its conserved first and last residue. A D gene is named only where the DNA matches it firmly. Clone size is not always given. Where it is, it says once, few, many or a class for expanded clones.

j_call | d_call | clone_size | v_call | cdr3_nt | cdr3_aa
TRBJ1-5 | NA | NA | TRBV19 | TGTGCCAGTAGTATGGGGGGGGGGACCACAGTTCCCCTTCATTTT | CASSMGGGTTVPLHF
TRBJ2-5 | NA | many | TRBV18 | TGTGCCAGCTCACCACTAAGGACAGAACAAGAGACCCAGTACTTC | CASSPLRTEQETQYF
TRBJ2-3 | TRBD2 | NA | TRBV2 | TGTGCCAGCAGTGAAGACCTTAGCGGGAGGGAGCGTACGCAGTATTTT | CASSEDLSGRERTQYF
TRBJ2-1 | NA | few | TRBV5-8 | TGTGCCAGCAGCTACCCGAGGGGCGAAGTGCGTAAGGAGGACAATGAGCAGTTCTTC | CASSYPRGEVRKEDNEQFF
TRBJ1-5 | NA | many | TRBV18 | TGTGCCAGCTCACCAGGGCGGACGGGAGGACCCCAGCATTTT | CASSPGRTGGPQHF
TRBJ2-3 | NA | NA | TRBV28 | TGTGCCAGCAGTTTACCTGGGAGCACAGATACGCAGTATTTT | CASSLPGSTDTQYF
TRBJ1-1 | TRBD1 | many | TRBV11-2 | TGTGCCAGCAGCTTAGCCTTGACAGGGGGACTTACTGAAGCTTTCTTT | CASSLALTGGLTEAFF
TRBJ2-2 | NA | many | TRBV2 | TGTGCCAGCAGACAGGACGCGAACACCGGGGAGCTGTTTTTT | CASRQDANTGELFF
TRBJ2-2 | TRBD1 | few | TRBV11-2 | TGTGCCAGCAGCCAGTACAGGGGGCAGGGCGGGGAGCTGTTTTTT | CASSQYRGQGGELFF
TRBJ2-2 | NA | few | TRBV15 | TGTGCCACCAGCAGAGAAGGGACCTACCCCGGGGAGCTGTTTTTT | CATSREGTYPGELFF
TRBJ1-5 | NA | few | TRBV20-1 | TGCAGTGCCCCTGACGGAAATAGCAATCAGCCCCAGCATTTT | CSAPDGNSNQPQHF
TRBJ1-5 | NA | NA | TRBV24-1 | TGTGCCACCAGTGGGGCACAGGGAAATTGGGATCAGCCCCAGCATTTT | CATSGAQGNWDQPQHF
TRBJ2-7 | NA | few | TRBV5-1 | TGCGCCAGCAGCTTGGTCAGCGGGTCTACCTACGAGCAGTACTTC | CASSLVSGSTYEQYF
TRBJ2-7 | TRBD2 | few | TRBV28 | TGTGCCAGCAGTTTTAGATTGAGTCGGGGGGGTTCCTACGAGCAGTACTTC | CASSFRLSRGGSYEQYF
TRBJ2-7 | NA | many | TRBV2 | TGTGCCAGCAGAGACCCCTCCTACGAGCAGTACTTC | CASRDPSYEQYF
TRBJ2-5 | NA | many | TRBV9 | TGCGCCAGCAGCCCTCGCAGGCACCAAGAGACCCAGTACTTC | CASSPRRHQETQYF
TRBJ1-3 | NA | many | TRBV24-1 | TGTGCCACCAGTGATCCACACCGCTCTGGAAACACCATATATTTT | CATSDPHRSGNTIYF
TRBJ2-7 | NA | many | TRBV6-1 | TGTGCCAGCAGTCAGGACGCCTACGAGCAGTACTTC | CASSQDAYEQYF
TRBJ1-5 | NA | NA | TRBV6-1 | TGTGCCAGCAGCGGACGGGGTCAGCCCCAGCATTTT | CASSGRGQPQHF
TRBJ2-2 | NA | NA | TRBV9 | TGTGCCAGCAGCGTAGCCGCAGGAACGAACACCGGGGAGCTGTTTTTT | CASSVAAGTNTGELFF
TRBJ2-7 | NA | few | TRBV4-1 | TGCGCCAGCAGCCCGAGACTTGGGGGCTTGTACGAGCAGTACTTC | CASSPRLGGLYEQYF
TRBJ2-3 | TRBD2 | NA | TRBV2 | TGTGCCAGCAGTGAACGCCCTAGCGGGGGGCCCCCCGTGTCATATACGCAGTATTTT | CASSERPSGGPPVSYTQYF
TRBJ2-7 | NA | many | TRBV6-5 | TGTGCCAGCAGTTTCGCGGACTCGACATACGAGCAGTACTTC | CASSFADSTYEQYF
TRBJ1-6 | NA | NA | TRBV4-1 | TGCGCCAGCAGCCAAGGGTCCTTGCGGACCCTCCACTTT | CASSQGSLRTLHF
TRBJ2-2 | NA | NA | TRBV24-1 | TGTGCCACCACATCGGACACCGGGGAGCTGTTTTTT | CATTSDTGELFF
TRBJ2-7 | NA | many | TRBV29-1 | TGCAGCGTAGAGGGTGCGTTCGGCTGTGACGAGCAGTACTTC | CSVEGAFGCDEQYF
TRBJ1-2 | TRBD1 | NA | TRBV12-3/TRBV12-4 | TGTGCCAGCAGTCCGAGGACAGGGGTCAACCATGGCTACACCTTC | CASSPRTGVNHGYTF
TRBJ2-7 | TRBD2 | NA | TRBV2 | TGTGCCAGCAGTATAGCGGGGGGCCCCTACGAGCAGTACTTC | CASSIAGGPYEQYF
TRBJ2-7 | TRBD1 | NA | TRBV6-1 | TGTGCCAGCATGAGGACAGGGGGTGATTCCTACGAGCAGTACTTC | CASMRTGGDSYEQYF
TRBJ2-2 | TRBD2 | NA | TRBV27 | TGTGCCAGCAGTCTCCTGGCCCTAGATAGCGGGGGCAACACCGGGGAGCTGTTTTTT | CASSLLALDSGGNTGELFF
TRBJ1-1 | NA | NA | TRBV29-1 | TGCAGCGTTGAAAATTCTCTGCGCACTGAAGCTTTCTTT | CSVENSLRTEAFF
TRBJ2-7 | TRBD1 | few | TRBV7-6 | TGTGCCAGCAGCCAGATGACAGGGAAGGGCGAGCAGTACTTC | CASSQMTGKGEQYF
TRBJ2-1 | NA | NA | TRBV25-1 | TGTGCCAGCAGTGAATTGGGCAGGGCCGGCAATGAGCAGTTCTTC | CASSELGRAGNEQFF
TRBJ2-5 | NA | many | TRBV7-9 | TGTGCCAGCAGCTTAGCGTACGGCCAAGAGACCCAGTACTTC | CASSLAYGQETQYF
TRBJ1-3 | TRBD1 | NA | TRBV27 | TGTGCCAGCAGCCTATCCTCAGGGGGGACCTCTGGAAACACCATATATTTT | CASSLSSGGTSGNTIYF
TRBJ1-6 | NA | many | TRBV5-6 | TGTGCCAGCAGCTTGGTATTGGGCGCGGAGTCACCCCTCCACTTT | CASSLVLGAESPLHF
TRBJ2-7 | NA | many | TRBV3-1 | TGTGCCAGCAGCCAAGAAGGGAGCCTTCACTACGAGCAGTACTTC | CASSQEGSLHYEQYF
TRBJ1-4 | NA | NA | TRBV19 | TGTGCCAGTAAACCAGGGAAGAAGTATGCAACTAATGAAAAACTGTTTTTT | CASKPGKKYATNEKLFF
TRBJ1-2 | NA | few | TRBV19 | TGTGCCACGTCCCGGACAGCAATAGGGGGCTACACCTTC | CATSRTAIGGYTF
TRBJ2-1 | NA | NA | TRBV9 | TGTGCCAGCAGCGTAGCCGCTGGGGGCAGGAATGAGCAGTTCTTC | CASSVAAGGRNEQFF
TRBJ2-1 | NA | NA | TRBV10-3 | TGTGCCATCGGTTCACCGAACTACAATGAGCAGTTCTTC | CAIGSPNYNEQFF
TRBJ2-1 | NA | NA | TRBV7-4 | TGTGCTAGCAGCTTAGCGTCGTTGAGCTCCTACAATGAGCAGTTCTTC | CASSLASLSSYNEQFF
TRBJ1-5 | NA | NA | TRBV6-4 | TGTGCCAGCAGTTTAACAGGGAGCAGCAATCAGCCCCAGCATTTT | CASSLTGSSNQPQHF
TRBJ2-3 | TRBD1 | once | TRBV27 | TGTGCCAGCAGTTCCCCCCAGAGACAGGGGCGGTTATTTAAGCAGTATTTT | CASSSPQRQGRLFKQYF
TRBJ1-5 | TRBD1 | NA | TRBV28 | TGTGCCAGCACCTATTCCGGGACAGGGGGCTGGGGCAATCAGCCCCAGCATTTT | CASTYSGTGGWGNQPQHF
TRBJ2-7 | NA | many | TRBV11-2 | TGTGCCAGCAGCTTATCACCCCGGAGGCTGGACAGCTACGAGCAGTACTTC | CASSLSPRRLDSYEQYF
TRBJ2-7 | TRBD1 | NA | TRBV6-2/TRBV6-3 | TGTGCCAGCAATACAGAGACAGGGTCTTCCTACGAGCAGTACTTC | CASNTETGSSYEQYF
TRBJ2-5 | TRBD2 | many | TRBV7-9 | TGTGCCAGCAGCCCCCGGGGAGGGATCCAAGAGACCCAGTACTTC | CASSPRGGIQETQYF
TRBJ2-7 | TRBD2 | few | TRBV6-1 | TGTGCCAGCAGTCCCGGGACTAGCGGGAGGCCCCCATACGAGCAGTACTTC | CASSPGTSGRPPYEQYF
TRBJ2-2 | NA | NA | TRBV9 | TGTGCCAGCAACCTTGAGGGCCACACCGGGGAGCTGTTTTTT | CASNLEGHTGELFF
TRBJ1-2 | NA | many | TRBV7-2 | TGTGCCAGCAGCTTAGCGGCTTTCTATGGCTACACCTTC | CASSLAAFYGYTF
TRBJ2-5 | TRBD1 | many | TRBV7-2 | TGTGCCAGCAGCTCACCGGTGAGGGGGCTTCAAGAGACCCAGTACTTC | CASSSPVRGLQETQYF
TRBJ2-5 | TRBD2 | many | TRBV6-1 | TGTGCCAGCAGTGAGGGTAGCGGGGGGGCGGGGACCCAGTACTTC | CASSEGSGGAGTQYF
TRBJ1-3 | TRBD1 | many | TRBV12-5 | TGTGCTAGTGGTCTAAAGGGCCCGGGACAGGGGGAACCGAGGGGAGACACCATATATTTT | CASGLKGPGQGEPRGDTIYF
TRBJ2-2 | TRBD2 | many | TRBV7-8 | TGTGCCAGCAGTCTAGCGGGGGGGTCGAACACCGGGGAGCTGTTTTTT | CASSLAGGSNTGELFF
TRBJ2-2 | TRBD1 | NA | TRBV12-3/TRBV12-4 | TGTGCCAGCACCCTATTACCGGGACAGTACACCGGGGAGCTGTTTTTT | CASTLLPGQYTGELFF
TRBJ1-5 | NA | few | TRBV7-2 | TGTGCCAGCAGCCCGGGGGGGGTCGGGGGACATCAGCCCCAGCATTTT | CASSPGGVGGHQPQHF
TRBJ2-7 | TRBD1 | NA | TRBV13 | TGTGCCAGCAGACCGTGGGGACAGGGGTGGCGCGAGCAGTACTTC | CASRPWGQGWREQYF
TRBJ1-4 | NA | few | TRBV5-5 | TGTGCCAGCAGCCCTTTTACCGATGAAAAACTGTTTTTT | CASSPFTDEKLFF
TRBJ2-3 | TRBD2 | NA | TRBV7-2 | TGTGCCAGCAGCTTAGTCGAGTTAACGCGGCGGGGGACTAGCACAGATACGCAGTATTTT | CASSLVELTRRGTSTDTQYF